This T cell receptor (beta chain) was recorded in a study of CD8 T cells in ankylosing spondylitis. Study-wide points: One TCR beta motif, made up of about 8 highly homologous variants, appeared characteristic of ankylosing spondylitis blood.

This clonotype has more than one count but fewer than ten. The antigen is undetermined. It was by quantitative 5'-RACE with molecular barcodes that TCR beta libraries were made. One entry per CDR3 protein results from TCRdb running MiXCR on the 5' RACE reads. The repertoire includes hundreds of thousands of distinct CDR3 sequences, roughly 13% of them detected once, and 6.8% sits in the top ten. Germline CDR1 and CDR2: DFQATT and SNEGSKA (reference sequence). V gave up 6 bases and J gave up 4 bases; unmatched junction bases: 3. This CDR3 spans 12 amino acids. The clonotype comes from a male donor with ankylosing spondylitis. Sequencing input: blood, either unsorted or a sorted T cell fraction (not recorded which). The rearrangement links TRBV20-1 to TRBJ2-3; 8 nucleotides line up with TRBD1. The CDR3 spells CSAGQGADTQYF. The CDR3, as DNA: TGCAGTGCCGGACAGGGAGCAGATACGCAGTATTTT.